The present T cell receptor beta chain was sequenced within a study of control samples from healthy donors and cancer patients. The V and J ends lost 4 bases and 2 bases respectively, with 12 bases between them. Germline V gives CDR1 KGHSH, CDR2 LQKENI. The CDR3 has 14 amino acids. Repertoires were generated with immunoSEQ multiplex PCR, while TCRdb's copy carries only in-frame clones and drops some. The sample has some 120,000 clones; 91% are singletons. Source material: blood. The sequence derives from a woman under 30 in good health. The chain links TRBV18 to TRBJ2-7; D is unresolved. The CDR3 coding sequence is TGTGCCAGCTCACACGACCGATCTACCTACGAGCAGTACTTC. Its translation: CASSHDRSTYEQYF.